The 9 T cell receptor beta chains below all came from one sample that was sequenced in a study of blood T cell repertoires in COVID-19. Some clones are missing from TCRdb's copy, which holds only in-frame ones; the method was immunoSEQ multiplex PCR. The repertoire holds 200,000 to 300,000 clones, with around 87% as singletons. Sequenced: peripheral blood. These TCRs come from a woman aged 55-69 years with COVID-19, enrolled during active disease.

This clone has just one count. The chain has TRBV6-2 or TRBV6-3 and TRBJ2-1; D is undetermined. V was cut by 6 bases and J by 0 bases, with 9 bases left in between. Germline V gene data show CDR1 as MNHEY and CDR2 as SVGEGT. This CDR3 has 14 amino acids. The CDR3 nucleotides are TGTGCCAGCAGCCTCAGTGGCTCCTACAATGAGCAGTTCTTC. Protein product: CASSLSGSYNEQFF.

The chain combines TRBV7-2 with TRBJ2-5; no firm D call. The length of the CDR3 is 14 residues. Germline CDR1 reads SGHTA; CDR2 reads FQGNSA. The V and J ends lost 1 base and 1 base respectively, with 7 bases between them. The CDR3: CASSLDSGQETQYF. The CDR3 DNA reads TGTGCCAGCAGCTTAGACTCCGGCCAAGAGACCCAGTACTTC. Full variable domain (outside the CDR3, taken from reference TRBV7-2 and TRBJ2-5): GAGVSQSPSNKVTEKGKDVELRCDPISGHTALYWYRQSLGQGLEFLIYFQGNSAPDKSGLPSDRFSAERTGGSVSTLTIQRTQQEDSAVYLCASSLDSGQETQYFGPGTRLLVL.

The V and J genes are TRBV6-2 or TRBV6-3 and TRBJ2-5, with 7 positions matching TRBD1. In germline, CDR1 is MNHEY, CDR2 SVGEGT. The CDR3 has 14 amino acids. V lost 5 bases and J lost 1; bases outside the gene matches: 4. In DNA form, the CDR3 reads TGTGCCAGCAGTAACCCAGGGGGCCAAGAGACCCAGTACTTC. This codes for CASSNPGGQETQYF.

The CDR3 spells CASSLASSYEQYF. CDR3 coding DNA: TGTGCCAGCAGCTTAGCCAGCTCCTACGAGCAGTACTTC. The V and J genes are TRBV7-8 and TRBJ2-7, with D uncertain. Deletions cut 0 bases from V and 0 bases from J, with 3 bases between. The length of the CDR3 is 13 residues. Germline loops: CDR1 SGHVS, CDR2 FQNEAQ.

A word on this clone: Mismatch with germline at one junction end may stem from a read error. This chain connects TRBV7-2 to TRBJ1-6; TRBD1 agrees at 7 bases. The CDR3 has 14 amino acids. The germline gives CDR1 SGHTA, CDR2 FQGNSA. CDR3 amino acids: CASSLTGDKSPLHF. CDR3 sequence (DNA): TGTGCCAGCAGCCTAACAGGGGATAAATCACCCCTCCACTTT.

V is TRBV7-8 and J is TRBJ2-7; TRBD2 aligns across 7 bases. Germline V gives CDR1 SGHVS, CDR2 FQNEAQ. This CDR3 spans 15 amino acids. V dropped 5 bases and J dropped 0; count of bases not matched to a gene: 7. The CDR3 here is CASSPTGGPSYEQYF. CDR3 DNA: TGTGCCAGCAGCCCAACGGGAGGACCCTCCTACGAGCAGTACTTC.

The chain carries TRBV9 and TRBJ2-5; TRBD2 might be the D (6 bases). The V gene lost 4 bases and the J gene lost 4 bases, with 23 bases spanning the gap. The CDR3 sequence is 17 residues long. In germline, CDR1 is SGDLS, CDR2 YYNGEE. In DNA form, the CDR3 reads TGTGCCAGCAGCCCCGCCGGGGGTGGAGGGATCTTAGAGACCCAGTACTTC. Its protein product is CASSPAGGGGILETQYF.

This chain uses TRBV10-3 with TRBJ2-2, with 10 bases fitting TRBD2. After removal of 10 bases from V and 6 bases from J, the junction contained 14 bases not matched to a gene. Germline V gene data show CDR1 as ENHRY and CDR2 as SYGVKD. This CDR3 has 16 residues. The CDR3 DNA reads as TGTGCCACCCTAAAGGGTACTAGCGGGGAGGCCGGGGAGCTGTTTTTT. Its translation: CATLKGTSGEAGELFF.

This sequence joins TRBV5-6 and TRBJ2-7, with unresolved D. Germline CDR1 and CDR2: SGHDT and YYEEEE. The germline V and J ends were trimmed by 0 bases and 4 bases, with 8 bases remaining between them. The CDR3 is made up of 13 amino acids. The CDR3 nucleotides are TGTGCCAGCAGCTTGGTATCCAGATACGAGCAGTACTTC. Amino acids: CASSLVSRYEQYF.